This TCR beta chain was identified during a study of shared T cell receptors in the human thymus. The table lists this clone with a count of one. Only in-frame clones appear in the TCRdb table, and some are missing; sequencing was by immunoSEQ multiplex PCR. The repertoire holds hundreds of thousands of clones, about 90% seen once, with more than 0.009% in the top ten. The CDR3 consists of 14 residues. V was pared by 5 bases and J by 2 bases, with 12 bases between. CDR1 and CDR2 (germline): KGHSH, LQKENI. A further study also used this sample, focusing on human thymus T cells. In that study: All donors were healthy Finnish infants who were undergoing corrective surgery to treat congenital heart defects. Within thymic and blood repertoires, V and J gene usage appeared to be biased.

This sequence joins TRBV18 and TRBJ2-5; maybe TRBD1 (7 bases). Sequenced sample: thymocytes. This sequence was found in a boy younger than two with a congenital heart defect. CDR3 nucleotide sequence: TGTGCCAGCTCATGCGGGACAGATCAAGAGACCCAGTACTTC. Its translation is CASSCGTDQETQYF.